These 14 T cell receptor beta chains were sequenced from one sample in a study of cytomegalovirus exposure and HLA in healthy donors. It was with 60 Vbeta and 13 Jbeta primers that the PCR ran. Repertoires were generated with immunoSEQ multiplex PCR, while TCRdb's copy carries only in-frame clones and drops some. The table shows about 170,000 clones, with approximately 84% occurring only once. The sequencing input was PBMCs. The receptors originated from a man aged 30-40 years in good health and CMV-seropositive.

The gene calls are TRBV6-6 and TRBJ2-7; tentative D call: TRBD1 (6 bases). This CDR3 spans 15 amino acids. Germline CDR1 is MNHNY and CDR2 is SVGAGI (reference sequence). Trimming left V 3 bases short and J 6 bases short, with 18 bases between. The CDR3 is CASSYEGVGALEQYF. CDR3 DNA sequence: TGTGCCAGCAGTTATGAGGGGGTCGGGGCCCTCGAGCAGTACTTC.

The rearrangement links TRBV7-2 to TRBJ2-2; the match to TRBD1 covers 9 bases. This CDR3 is 15 amino acids long. V was pared by 5 bases and J by 5 bases, with 6 bases of the junction left unmatched. CDR1 SGHTA and CDR2 FQGNSA come from the germline V gene. The CDR3 DNA sequence: TGTGCCAGCAGCGTGACACAGGGGGCAACCGGGGAGCTGTTTTTT. It specifies CASSVTQGATGELFF. The whole variable domain, filled in from reference TRBV7-2 and TRBJ2-2, reads GAGVSQSPSNKVTEKGKDVELRCDPISGHTALYWYRQSLGQGLEFLIYFQGNSAPDKSGLPSDRFSAERTGGSVSTLTIQRTQQEDSAVYLCASSVTQGATGELFFGEGSRLTVL.

DNA of the CDR3: TGTGCCAGCAGCTTAGCCCCGCCTGTAGCGGGAGTAAGGTCCTACGAGCAGTACTTC. Translated: CASSLAPPVAGVRSYEQYF. The V call is TRBV7-6, the J call TRBJ2-7, with 9 bases that match TRBD2. Germline V lookup: CDR1 SGHVS, CDR2 FNYEAQ. The CDR3 is made up of 19 amino acids. Trimming cost V 0 bases and J 1 base; bases outside gene matches: 13.

The chain has TRBV6-6 and TRBJ2-2; TRBD1 might be the D (5 bases). Germline V CDR1 and CDR2: MNHNY, SVGAGI (reference sequence). V was clipped by 1 base and J by 4 bases, with 10 bases between them. The CDR3 totals 15 residues. The CDR3 protein is CASSYLGQGTGELFF. Written as DNA, the CDR3 is TGTGCCAGCAGTTACTTGGGGCAGGGCACCGGGGAGCTGTTTTTT.

The V call is TRBV4-1, the J call TRBJ2-3, with D perhaps TRBD1 (5 bases). Germline lookup yields CDR1 MGHRA and CDR2 YSYEKL. The CDR3 is 16 amino acids. The V and J ends lost 0 bases and 0 bases respectively, with 10 bases between them. Written as DNA, the CDR3 is TGCGCCAGCAGCCAAGACAACAGGTGGAGCACAGATACGCAGTATTTT. Protein product: CASSQDNRWSTDTQYF.

The gene calls are TRBV7-2 and TRBJ2-1; tentative D call: TRBD1 (6 bases). Trimming stripped 3 bases from V and 7 bases from J, with 16 bases between. The CDR3 extends over 15 amino acids. Germline assignment: CDR1 SGHTA and CDR2 FQGNSA. For the CDR3, the DNA is TGTGCCAGCAGCTTTAAGCCGACCCAGGGGAATGAGCAGTTCTTC. It codes for CASSFKPTQGNEQFF.

The chain carries TRBV5-4 and TRBJ1-1, with 7 bases fitting TRBD1. CDR3 size: 12 residues. J gave up 5 bases and V 4 bases, and 2 bases lay outside the gene matches. The germline CDR1 and CDR2 sequences are SGHNT and YYREEE (reference sequence). CDR3 residues: CASSPQGTEAFF. CDR3 in DNA: TGTGCCAGCAGCCCACAGGGGACTGAAGCTTTCTTT.

The chain employs TRBV14 and TRBJ1-1, with D unresolved. Germline loops: CDR1 SGHDN, CDR2 FVKESK. Trimming stripped 0 bases from V and 10 bases from J, with 9 bases between. The CDR3 length is 12 residues. The CDR3 sequence is CASSQDRHRAFF. The CDR3 DNA reads TGTGCCAGCAGCCAAGACCGACACCGAGCTTTCTTT. Based on the CDR3 plus reference TRBV14 and TRBJ1-1, the full variable domain is EAGVTQFPSHSVIEKGQTVTLRCDPISGHDNLYWYRRVMGKEIKFLLHFVKESKQDESGMPNNRFLAERTGGTYSTLKVQPAELEDSGVYFCASSQDRHRAFFGQGTRLTVV.

The genes are TRBV6-6 and TRBJ1-1; TRBD1 is a possible D gene (6 bases). Trimming cost V 6 bases and J 1 base, with 15 bases left between them. There are 15 residues in the CDR3. Germline values: CDR1 MNHNY, CDR2 SVGAGI (reference sequence). CDR3 in DNA: TGTGCCAGCAGCCGAGTTGGACAGCCGAACACTGAAGCTTTCTTT. Its translation: CASSRVGQPNTEAFF.

The V and J genes are TRBV11-3 and TRBJ2-3, with TRBD1 identical over 7 bases. Trimming at V came to 0 bases and at J to 5 bases, leaving 5 bases not matched to a gene. This CDR3 spans 15 amino acids. From germline, CDR1 is SGHNT and CDR2 YENEEA. CDR3 in DNA: TGTGCCAGCAGCTTAGATAGGGGGCGAAAAGATACGCAGTATTTT. Its translation is CASSLDRGRKDTQYF.

The genes are TRBV19 and TRBJ2-1; D is possibly TRBD2 (6 bases). Germline values: CDR1 LNHDA, CDR2 SQIVND (reference sequence). V was cut by 6 bases and J by 4 bases, with 16 bases left in between. The CDR3 has 15 residues. This chain's CDR3 is CASSLSGVLYNEQFF. Written as DNA, the CDR3 is TGTGCCAGTAGCCTTTCGGGGGTCTTATACAATGAGCAGTTCTTC.

CDR3 nucleotide sequence: TGTGCCAGCAGCTTAGTCAGCCCCCAGGCGGAGCAGTTCTTC. It translates to CASSLVSPQAEQFF. This chain connects TRBV7-2 to TRBJ2-1; D ambiguous. The CDR3 spans 14 residues. The germline gives CDR1 SGHTA, CDR2 FQGNSA. The ends were cut back, 1 base at V and 10 bases at J, with 14 bases in the middle.

The genes are TRBV5-1 and TRBJ1-5; D is uncertain. The V end lost 0 bases, the J end lost 4 bases, and 5 bases lay between the germline ends. The CDR3 loop spans 13 amino acids. Germline CDR1 reads SGHRS; CDR2 reads YFSETQ. CDR3 residues: CASSLGQNQPQHF. CDR3 in DNA: TGCGCCAGCAGCTTGGGCCAGAATCAGCCCCAGCATTTT.

The CDR3 sequence is CASSLVQGAPYEQYV. The DNA of the CDR3 is TGTGCCAGCAGCTTGGTCCAGGGGGCGCCTTACGAGCAGTACGTC. The chain combines TRBV5-5 with TRBJ2-7; 8 positions agree with TRBD1. There are 15 residues in the CDR3. Trimming removed 0 bases from V and 4 bases from J; junction bases left unmatched: 6. Germline CDR1 reads SGHKS; CDR2 reads YYEKEE (reference sequence).